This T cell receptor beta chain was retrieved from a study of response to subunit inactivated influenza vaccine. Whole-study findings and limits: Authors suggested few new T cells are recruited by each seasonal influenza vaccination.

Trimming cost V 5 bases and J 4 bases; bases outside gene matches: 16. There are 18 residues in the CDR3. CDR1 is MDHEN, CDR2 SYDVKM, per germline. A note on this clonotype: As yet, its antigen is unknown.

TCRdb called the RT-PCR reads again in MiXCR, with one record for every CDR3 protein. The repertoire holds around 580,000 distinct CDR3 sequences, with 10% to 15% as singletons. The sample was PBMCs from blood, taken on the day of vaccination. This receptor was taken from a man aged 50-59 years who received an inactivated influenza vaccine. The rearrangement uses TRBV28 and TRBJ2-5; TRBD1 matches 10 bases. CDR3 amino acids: CASSVRDRGGFYRETQYF. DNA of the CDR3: TGTGCCAGCAGTGTCCGGGACAGGGGAGGATTCTATCGAGAGACCCAGTACTTC.